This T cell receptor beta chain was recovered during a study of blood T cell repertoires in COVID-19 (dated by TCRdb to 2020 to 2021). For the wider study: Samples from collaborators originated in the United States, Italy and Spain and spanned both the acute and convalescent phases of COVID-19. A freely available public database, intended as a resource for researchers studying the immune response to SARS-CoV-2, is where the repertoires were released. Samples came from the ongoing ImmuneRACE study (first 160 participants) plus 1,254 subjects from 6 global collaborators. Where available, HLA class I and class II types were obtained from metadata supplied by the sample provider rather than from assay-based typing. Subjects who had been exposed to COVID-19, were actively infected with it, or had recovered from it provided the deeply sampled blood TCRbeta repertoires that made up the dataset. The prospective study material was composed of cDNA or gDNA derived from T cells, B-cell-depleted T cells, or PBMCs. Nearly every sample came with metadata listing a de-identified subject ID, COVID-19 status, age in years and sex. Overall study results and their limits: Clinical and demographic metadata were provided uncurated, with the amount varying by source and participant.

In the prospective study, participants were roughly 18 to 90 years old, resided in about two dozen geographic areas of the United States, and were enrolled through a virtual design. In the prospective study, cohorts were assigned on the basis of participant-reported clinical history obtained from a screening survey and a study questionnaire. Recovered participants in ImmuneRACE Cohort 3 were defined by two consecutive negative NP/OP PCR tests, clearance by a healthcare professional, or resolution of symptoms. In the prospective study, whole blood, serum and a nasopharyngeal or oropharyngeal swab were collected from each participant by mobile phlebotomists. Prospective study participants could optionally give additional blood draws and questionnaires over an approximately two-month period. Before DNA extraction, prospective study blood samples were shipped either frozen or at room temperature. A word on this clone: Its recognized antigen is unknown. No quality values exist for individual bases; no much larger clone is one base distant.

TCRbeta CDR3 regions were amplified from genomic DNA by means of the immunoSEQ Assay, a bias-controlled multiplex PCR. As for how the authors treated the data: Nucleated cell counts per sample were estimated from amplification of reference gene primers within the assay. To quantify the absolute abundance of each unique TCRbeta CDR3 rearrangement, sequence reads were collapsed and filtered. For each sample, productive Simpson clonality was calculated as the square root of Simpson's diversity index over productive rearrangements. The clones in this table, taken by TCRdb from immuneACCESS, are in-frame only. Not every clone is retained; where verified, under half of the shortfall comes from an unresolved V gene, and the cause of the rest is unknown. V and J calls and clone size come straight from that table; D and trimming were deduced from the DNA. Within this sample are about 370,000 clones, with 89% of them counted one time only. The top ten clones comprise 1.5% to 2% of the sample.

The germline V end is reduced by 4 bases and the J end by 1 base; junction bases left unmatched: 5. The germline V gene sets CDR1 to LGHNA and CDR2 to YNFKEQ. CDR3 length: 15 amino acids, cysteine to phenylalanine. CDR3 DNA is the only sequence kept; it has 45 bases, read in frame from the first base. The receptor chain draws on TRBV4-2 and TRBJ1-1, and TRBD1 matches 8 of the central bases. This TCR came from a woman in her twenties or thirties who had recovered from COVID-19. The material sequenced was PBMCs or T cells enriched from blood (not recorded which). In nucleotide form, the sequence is TGTGCCAGCAGCCGGATCGGACAGGGGAACACTGAAGCTTTCTTT. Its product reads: CASSRIGQGNTEAFF.